Listed below are T cell receptor beta chains from one sample, sequenced in a study of blood T cell repertoires in COVID-19. The data were produced by immunoSEQ multiplex PCR, yet TCRdb's version contains in-frame clones alone and is incomplete. The table has some 74,000 clones, 83% seen once. The sequencing input was peripheral blood. All receptors come from an elderly man with acute or convalescent COVID-19. The CDR3 runs from the conserved cysteine through the conserved F or W. D genes are given only for firm matches. Not all rows give a size; the values are once, few, many and, for expanded clones, a class.

CDR3aa: CSVAGGEDYGYTF; CDR3nt: TGCAGCGTTGCAGGGGGCGAGGACTATGGCTACACCTTC; j_gene: TRBJ1-2; d_gene: TRBD1; abundance: -; len: 13; v_gene: TRBV29-1
CDR3aa: CASSLYGQGTNQPQHF; CDR3nt: TGTGCCAGCAGCTTATATGGGCAGGGGACGAATCAGCCCCAGCATTTT; j_gene: TRBJ1-5; d_gene: -; abundance: few; len: 16; v_gene: TRBV7-9
CDR3aa: CASSKGLAGETQYF; CDR3nt: TGTGCCAGCAGCAAAGGACTAGCAGGGGAGACCCAGTACTTC; j_gene: TRBJ2-5; d_gene: TRBD2; abundance: -; len: 14; v_gene: TRBV9
CDR3aa: CSASRRPSTDTQYF; CDR3nt: TGCAGTGCTAGTAGGAGACCAAGCACAGATACGCAGTATTTT; j_gene: TRBJ2-3; d_gene: -; abundance: -; len: 14; v_gene: TRBV20-1
CDR3aa: CASSILGTAQETQYF; CDR3nt: TGTGCCAGTAGTATCCTGGGGACAGCTCAAGAGACCCAGTACTTC; j_gene: TRBJ2-5; d_gene: TRBD1; abundance: -; len: 15; v_gene: TRBV19
CDR3aa: CASSIVWDSYGYTF; CDR3nt: TGTGCCAGTAGTATAGTTTGGGACAGCTATGGCTACACCTTC; j_gene: TRBJ1-2; d_gene: TRBD1; abundance: -; len: 14; v_gene: TRBV19
CDR3aa: CASSSGGSWGYTF; CDR3nt: TGTGCCAGCAGTTCTGGGGGGTCCTGGGGCTACACCTTC; j_gene: TRBJ1-2; d_gene: -; abundance: -; len: 13; v_gene: TRBV27
CDR3aa: CAVGGLAAYNEQFF; CDR3nt: TGTGCCGTAGGGGGACTAGCGGCATACAATGAGCAGTTCTTC; j_gene: TRBJ2-1; d_gene: TRBD2; abundance: -; len: 14; v_gene: TRBV19
CDR3aa: CASSDPGQGTYEQYF; CDR3nt: TGTGCCAGCAGCGACCCGGGACAGGGTACCTACGAGCAGTACTTC; j_gene: TRBJ2-7; d_gene: TRBD1; abundance: -; len: 15; v_gene: TRBV6-5
CDR3aa: CASSFYLDGQGIGEKLFF; CDR3nt: TGTGCCAGCAGCTTTTACCTTGACGGACAGGGAATCGGTGAAAAACTGTTTTTT; j_gene: TRBJ1-4; d_gene: TRBD1; abundance: -; len: 18; v_gene: TRBV7-9
CDR3aa: CASSTDRGRGNTIYF; CDR3nt: TGTGCCAGCAGCACCGACAGGGGGCGAGGAAACACCATATATTTT; j_gene: TRBJ1-3; d_gene: TRBD1; abundance: once; len: 15; v_gene: TRBV7-2
CDR3aa: CASRRQGASDTQYF; CDR3nt: TGTGCCAGCAGGAGACAGGGGGCGTCAGATACGCAGTATTTT; j_gene: TRBJ2-3; d_gene: TRBD1; abundance: -; len: 14; v_gene: TRBV6-5
CDR3aa: CASSLTGTNTGELFF; CDR3nt: TGTGCCAGCAGCTTAACCGGGACAAACACCGGGGAGCTGTTTTTT; j_gene: TRBJ2-2; d_gene: -; abundance: -; len: 15; v_gene: TRBV7-2
CDR3aa: CASSLIQGTQYF; CDR3nt: TGTGCCAGCAGTTTAATACAGGGTACGCAGTATTTT; j_gene: TRBJ2-3; d_gene: -; abundance: -; len: 12; v_gene: TRBV12-3/TRBV12-4
CDR3aa: CASSLAGQGGPKNIQYF; CDR3nt: TGTGCCAGCAGCTTGGCTGGGCAGGGGGGTCCCAAAAACATTCAGTACTTC; j_gene: TRBJ2-4; d_gene: -; abundance: -; len: 17; v_gene: TRBV5-8
CDR3aa: CAISVGDRTYEQYF; CDR3nt: TGTGCCATCAGTGTAGGGGACAGGACCTACGAGCAGTACTTC; j_gene: TRBJ2-7; d_gene: TRBD1; abundance: -; len: 14; v_gene: TRBV10-3
CDR3aa: CASSRGGAGVTYEQYF; CDR3nt: TGTGCCAGCAGCCGCGGGGGGGCTGGGGTTACCTACGAGCAGTACTTC; j_gene: TRBJ2-7; d_gene: TRBD2; abundance: -; len: 16; v_gene: TRBV7-2
CDR3aa: CASSKLPSGRGSSYNEQFF; CDR3nt: TGTGCCAGCAGCAAACTGCCTAGCGGGAGGGGGAGCTCCTACAATGAGCAGTTCTTC; j_gene: TRBJ2-1; d_gene: -; abundance: -; len: 19; v_gene: TRBV21-1